Listed below are T cell receptor beta chains from one sample, sequenced in a study of blood T cell repertoires in COVID-19. Sequenced by immunoSEQ multiplex PCR; TCRdb stores in-frame clones only, minus some. The table includes 150,000 to 200,000 clones, roughly 87% detected once. The sample was PBMCs or T cells enriched from blood (not recorded which). These receptors came from a woman in her thirties who had recovered from COVID-19. CDR3s include the opening cysteine and the closing phenylalanine or tryptophan. A D gene is named only where the DNA matches it firmly. Clone size is stated in some rows and not others, as once, few, many or a class when expanded.

j_call v_call d_call clone_size cdr3_aa cdr3_nt
TRBJ2-3 TRBV3-1/TRBV3-2 TRBD2 once CASSQGSLADFTTATDTQYF TGTGCCAGCAGCCAAGGGTCACTAGCGGATTTTACCACCGCCACAGATACGCAGTATTTT
TRBJ2-3 TRBV10-1 . . CAILGEGGCTDTQYF TGCGCCATTCTCGGAGAGGGCGGATGCACAGATACGCAGTATTTT
TRBJ1-1 TRBV4-2 TRBD1 . CASSLQQGGTEAFF TGTGCCAGCAGCCTTCAACAGGGGGGGACTGAAGCTTTCTTT
TRBJ2-1 TRBV4-1 TRBD2 . CASSQERSSGSRWDEQFF TGCGCCAGCAGCCAAGAACGGTCTAGCGGGAGTAGGTGGGATGAGCAGTTCTTC
TRBJ2-7 TRBV10-3 TRBD1 . CAIGTEDRGYHEQYF TGTGCCATCGGGACTGAGGACAGGGGATACCACGAGCAGTACTTC
TRBJ1-4 TRBV7-2 TRBD1 . CASRPDRGGEKLFF TGTGCCAGCAGACCCGACAGGGGTGGCGAAAAACTGTTTTTT
TRBJ2-1 TRBV3-1/TRBV3-2 TRBD2 . CASSHPGLAGAHEQFF TGTGCCAGCAGCCACCCGGGACTAGCGGGAGCCCATGAGCAGTTCTTC
TRBJ2-2 TRBV7-2 . . CASSSWAGEGAGELFF TGTGCCAGCAGCTCCTGGGCAGGGGAGGGAGCCGGGGAGCTGTTTTTT
TRBJ1-1 TRBV27 . . CASSFLGASTEAFF TGTGCCAGCAGTTTTTTGGGGGCAAGCACTGAAGCTTTCTTT
TRBJ1-2 TRBV30 . . CAWSPMNDLGGYTF TGTGCCTGGAGCCCGATGAATGACTTAGGAGGCTACACCTTC
TRBJ1-1 TRBV12-3/TRBV12-4 . . CASSFLSAEAFF TGTGCCAGCAGTTTTCTCTCGGCTGAAGCTTTCTTT
TRBJ1-1 TRBV11-3 . . CASSLRTTNTEAFF TGTGCCAGCAGCTTAAGGACTACGAACACTGAAGCTTTCTTT
TRBJ2-1 TRBV6-5 . . CASMLTPEREQFF TGTGCCAGCATGTTGACTCCTGAACGGGAGCAGTTCTTC
TRBJ1-4 TRBV4-3 . . CASSLRGGQAYEKLFF TGCGCCAGCAGCCTTCGGGGGGGGCAGGCTTATGAAAAACTGTTTTTT
TRBJ2-1 TRBV4-2 TRBD2 . CASSQGNSGGANKQFF TGTGCCAGCAGCCAAGGGAATAGCGGGGGGGCTAATAAGCAGTTCTTC
TRBJ2-7 TRBV4-1 TRBD1 . CASSQVPGTGVYEQYF TGCGCCAGCAGCCAAGTACCCGGGACAGGGGTCTACGAGCAGTACTTC
TRBJ2-7 TRBV5-1 . . CASSLGPGTSYEQYF TGCGCCAGCAGCTTGGGGCCGGGGACTTCCTACGAGCAGTACTTC
TRBJ1-1 TRBV27 . . CASSPTVLGTEAFF TGTGCCAGCAGTCCGACAGTGCTGGGCACTGAAGCTTTCTTT
TRBJ2-2 TRBV18 TRBD2 few CASSPSSKLAGVVNTGELFF TGTGCCAGCTCACCTTCCTCTAAACTAGCGGGAGTGGTTAACACCGGGGAGCTGTTTTTT